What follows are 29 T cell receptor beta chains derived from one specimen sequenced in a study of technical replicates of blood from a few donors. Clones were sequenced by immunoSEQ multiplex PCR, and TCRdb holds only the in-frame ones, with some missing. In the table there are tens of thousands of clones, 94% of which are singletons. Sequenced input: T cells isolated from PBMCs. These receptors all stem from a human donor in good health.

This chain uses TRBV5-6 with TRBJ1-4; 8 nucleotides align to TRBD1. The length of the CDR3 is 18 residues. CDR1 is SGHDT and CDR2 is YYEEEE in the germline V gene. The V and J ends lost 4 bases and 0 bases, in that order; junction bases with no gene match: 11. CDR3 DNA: TGTGCCAGCAGCGAGCTACAGGGGGGATATGCAACTAATGAAAAACTGTTTTTT. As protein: CASSELQGGYATNEKLFF.

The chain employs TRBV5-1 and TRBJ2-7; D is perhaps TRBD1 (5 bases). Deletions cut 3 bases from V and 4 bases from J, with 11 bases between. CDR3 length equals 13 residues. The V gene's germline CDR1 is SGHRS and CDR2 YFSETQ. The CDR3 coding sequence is TGCGCCAGCAGCTCCTGGGGCGATTACGAGCAGTACTTC. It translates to CASSSWGDYEQYF. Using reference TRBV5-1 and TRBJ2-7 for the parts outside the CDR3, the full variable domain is KAGVTQTPRYLIKTRGQQVTLSCSPISGHRSVSWYQQTPGQGLQFLFEYFSETQRNKGNFPGRFSGRQFSNSRSEMNVSTLELGDSALYLCASSSWGDYEQYFGPGTRLTVT.

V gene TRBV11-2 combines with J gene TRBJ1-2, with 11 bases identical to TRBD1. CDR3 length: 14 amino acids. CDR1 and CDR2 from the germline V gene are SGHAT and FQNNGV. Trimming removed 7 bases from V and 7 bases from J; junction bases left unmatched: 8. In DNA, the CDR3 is TGTGCCAGCAAGAGGACAGGGGGCAGTAGTGGCTACACCTTC. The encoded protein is CASKRTGGSSGYTF.

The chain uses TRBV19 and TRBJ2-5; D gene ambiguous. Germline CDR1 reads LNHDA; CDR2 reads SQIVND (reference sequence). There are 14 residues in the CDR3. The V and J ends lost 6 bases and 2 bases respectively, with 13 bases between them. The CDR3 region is CASRLAVGQETQYF. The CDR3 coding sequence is TGTGCCAGTAGGCTCGCAGTCGGGCAAGAGACCCAGTACTTC.

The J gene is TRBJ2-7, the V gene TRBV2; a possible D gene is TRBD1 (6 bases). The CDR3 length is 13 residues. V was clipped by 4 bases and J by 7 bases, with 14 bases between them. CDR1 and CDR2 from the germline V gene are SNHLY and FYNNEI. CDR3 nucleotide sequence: TGTGCCAGCAGTGGAACAGGGCATGGGGAGCAGTACTTC. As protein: CASSGTGHGEQYF.

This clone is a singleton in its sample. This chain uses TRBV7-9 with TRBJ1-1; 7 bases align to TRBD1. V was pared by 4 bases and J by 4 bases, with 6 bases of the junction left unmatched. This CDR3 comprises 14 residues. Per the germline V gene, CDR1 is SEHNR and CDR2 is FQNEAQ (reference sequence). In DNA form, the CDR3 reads TGTGCCAGCAGCTCGTACAGGGGTGGCACTGAAGCTTTCTTT. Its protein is CASSSYRGGTEAFF.

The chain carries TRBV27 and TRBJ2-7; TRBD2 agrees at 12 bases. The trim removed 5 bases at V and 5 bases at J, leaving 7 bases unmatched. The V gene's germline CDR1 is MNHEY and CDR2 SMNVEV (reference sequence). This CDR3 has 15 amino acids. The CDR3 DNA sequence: TGTGCCAGCAGTCCGCTAGCGGGGGGGCCCCACGAGCAGTACTTC. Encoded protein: CASSPLAGGPHEQYF.

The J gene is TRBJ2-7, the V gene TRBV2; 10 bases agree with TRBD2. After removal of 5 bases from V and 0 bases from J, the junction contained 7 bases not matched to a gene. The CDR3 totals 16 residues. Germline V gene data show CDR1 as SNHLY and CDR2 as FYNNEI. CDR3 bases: TGTGCCAGCAGTTATACCTCTAGCGGGAGCTCCTACGAGCAGTACTTC. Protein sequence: CASSYTSSGSSYEQYF.

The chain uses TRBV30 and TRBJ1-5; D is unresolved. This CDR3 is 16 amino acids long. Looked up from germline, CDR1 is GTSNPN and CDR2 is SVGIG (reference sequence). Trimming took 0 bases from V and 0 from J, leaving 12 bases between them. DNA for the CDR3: TGTGCCTGGAGTGTGGCGGGGAAATATAGCAATCAGCCCCAGCATTTT. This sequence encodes CAWSVAGKYSNQPQHF.

CDR3 nucleotides: TGTGCCAGCAGCTTAGAAAGGACACCAAACTATGGCTACACCTTC. Protein sequence: CASSLERTPNYGYTF. The chain links TRBV11-2 to TRBJ1-2; D might be TRBD1 (5 bases). Between the trimmed V and J ends, which lost 0 bases and 2 bases, there was a span of 10 bases. The CDR3 has 15 amino acids. The V gene's germline CDR1 is SGHAT and CDR2 FQNNGV.

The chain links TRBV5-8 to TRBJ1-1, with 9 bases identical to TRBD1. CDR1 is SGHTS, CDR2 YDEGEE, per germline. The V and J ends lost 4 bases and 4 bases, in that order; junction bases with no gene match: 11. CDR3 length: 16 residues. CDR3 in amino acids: CASSQNTGTGTTEAFF. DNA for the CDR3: TGTGCCAGCAGCCAAAATACCGGGACAGGGACCACTGAAGCTTTCTTT.

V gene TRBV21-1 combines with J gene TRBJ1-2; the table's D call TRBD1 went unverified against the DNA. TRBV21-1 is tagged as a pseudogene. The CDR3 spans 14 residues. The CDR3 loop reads CASTTDRVNYGYTF. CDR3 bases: TGTGCCAGCACCACGGACAGGGTAAACTATGGCTACACCTTC.

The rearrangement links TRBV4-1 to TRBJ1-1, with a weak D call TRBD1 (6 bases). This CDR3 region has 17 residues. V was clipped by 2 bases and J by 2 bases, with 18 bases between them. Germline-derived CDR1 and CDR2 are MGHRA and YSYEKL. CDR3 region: CASSQRRPGQLNTEAFF. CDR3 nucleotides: TGCGCCAGCAGCCAAAGAAGGCCGGGACAACTAAACACTGAAGCTTTCTTT.

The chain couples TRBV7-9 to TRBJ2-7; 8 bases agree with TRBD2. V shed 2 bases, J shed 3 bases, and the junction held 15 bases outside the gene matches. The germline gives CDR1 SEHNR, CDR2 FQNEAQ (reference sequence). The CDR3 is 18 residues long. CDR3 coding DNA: TGTGCCAGCAGCTTAACAGCCGGAGGAAGCGGGGGACGCTACGAGCAGTACTTC. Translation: CASSLTAGGSGGRYEQYF.

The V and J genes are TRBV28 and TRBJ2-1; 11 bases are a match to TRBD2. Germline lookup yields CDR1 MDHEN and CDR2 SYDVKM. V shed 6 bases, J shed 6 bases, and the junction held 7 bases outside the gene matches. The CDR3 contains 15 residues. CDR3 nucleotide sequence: TGTGCCAGCAGGGAACTAGCGGGAGTTCTCAATGAGCAGTTCTTC. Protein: CASRELAGVLNEQFF.

CDR3 in amino acids: CASSYDKGTGELFF. CDR3 in DNA: TGTGCCAGCAGTTACGATAAGGGGACCGGGGAGCTGTTTTTT. The rearrangement joins TRBV6-5 to TRBJ2-2; perhaps TRBD1 as D (5 bases). CDR3 length: 14 residues. Per the germline V gene, CDR1 is MNHEY and CDR2 is SVGAGI. Trimming shortened V by 2 bases and J by 5 bases, and 9 bases separated the two germline ends.

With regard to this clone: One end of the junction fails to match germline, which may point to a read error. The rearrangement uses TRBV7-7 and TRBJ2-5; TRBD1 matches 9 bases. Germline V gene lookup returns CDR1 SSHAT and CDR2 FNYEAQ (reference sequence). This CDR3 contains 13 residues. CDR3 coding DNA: TGTGCTAGCAGCCGGACAGGGGAAGAGACCCAGTACTTC. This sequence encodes CASSRTGEETQYF.

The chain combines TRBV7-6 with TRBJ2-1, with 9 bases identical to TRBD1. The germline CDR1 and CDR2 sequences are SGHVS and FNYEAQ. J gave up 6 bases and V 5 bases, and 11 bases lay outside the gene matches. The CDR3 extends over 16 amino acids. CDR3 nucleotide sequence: TGTGCCAGCAGCCCCTTTAGGGGACAGGGATTCAATGAGCAGTTCTTC. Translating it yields CASSPFRGQGFNEQFF.

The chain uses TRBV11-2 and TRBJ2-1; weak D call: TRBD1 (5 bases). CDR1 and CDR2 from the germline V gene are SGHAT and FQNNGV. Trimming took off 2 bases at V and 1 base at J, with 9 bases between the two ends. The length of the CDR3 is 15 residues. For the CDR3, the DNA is TGTGCCAGCAGCTTACAGGGTCTATCCTACAATGAGCAGTTCTTC. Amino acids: CASSLQGLSYNEQFF.

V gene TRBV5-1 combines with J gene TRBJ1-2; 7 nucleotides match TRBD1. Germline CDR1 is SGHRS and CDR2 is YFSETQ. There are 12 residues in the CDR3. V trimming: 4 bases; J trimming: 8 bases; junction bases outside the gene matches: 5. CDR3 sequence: CASSPTGQGYTF. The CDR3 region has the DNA TGCGCCAGCAGCCCGACAGGGCAGGGCTACACCTTC.

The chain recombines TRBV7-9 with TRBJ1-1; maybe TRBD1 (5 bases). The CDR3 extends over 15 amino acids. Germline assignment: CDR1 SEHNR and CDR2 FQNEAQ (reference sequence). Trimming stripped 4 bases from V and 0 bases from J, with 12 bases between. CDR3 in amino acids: CASSSFRVLNTEAFF. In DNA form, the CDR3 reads TGTGCCAGCAGCTCCTTCAGGGTCTTGAACACTGAAGCTTTCTTT. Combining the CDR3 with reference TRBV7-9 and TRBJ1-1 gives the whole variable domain DTGVSQNPRHKITKRGQNVTFRCDPISEHNRLYWYRQTLGQGPEFLTYFQNEAQLEKSRLLSDRFSAERPKGSFSTLEIQRTEQGDSAMYLCASSSFRVLNTEAFFGQGTRLTVV.

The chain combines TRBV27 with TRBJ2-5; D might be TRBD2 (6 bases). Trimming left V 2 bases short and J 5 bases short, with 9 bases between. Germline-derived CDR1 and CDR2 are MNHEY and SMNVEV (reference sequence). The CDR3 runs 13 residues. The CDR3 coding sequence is TGTGCCAGCAGTTTACGGAGGGACGAGACCCAGTACTTC. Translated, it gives CASSLRRDETQYF.

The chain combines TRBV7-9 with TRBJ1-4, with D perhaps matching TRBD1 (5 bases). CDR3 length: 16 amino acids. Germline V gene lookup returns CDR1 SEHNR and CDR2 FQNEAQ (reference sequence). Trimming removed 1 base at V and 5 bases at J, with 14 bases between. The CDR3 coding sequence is TGTGCCAGCAGCTTAGGTCTGGGGGGGTTCAATGAAAAACTGTTTTTT. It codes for CASSLGLGGFNEKLFF.

The CDR3 protein is CASSPPGGKQFF. The CDR3 coding sequence is TGTGCCAGCAGTCCTCCGGGGGGAAAGCAGTTCTTC. The V gene is TRBV2, the J gene TRBJ2-1; 7 bases match TRBD2. With 5 bases clipped from V and 11 bases from J, the junction kept 6 bases outside the gene matches. Germline V CDR1 and CDR2: SNHLY, FYNNEI. This CDR3 is 12 amino acids long. The complete variable domain, with remaining parts taken from reference TRBV2 and TRBJ2-1, reads EPEVTQTPSHQVTQMGQEVILRCVPISNHLYFYWYRQILGQKVEFLVSFYNNEISEKSEIFDDQFSVERPDGSNFTLKIRSTKLEDSAMYFCASSPPGGKQFFGPGTRLTVL.

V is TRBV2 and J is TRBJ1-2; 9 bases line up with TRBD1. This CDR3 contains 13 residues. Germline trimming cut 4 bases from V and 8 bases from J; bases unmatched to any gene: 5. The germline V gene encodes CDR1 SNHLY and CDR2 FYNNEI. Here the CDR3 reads CASSVWTGDGYTF. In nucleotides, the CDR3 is TGTGCCAGCAGTGTTTGGACAGGGGACGGCTACACCTTC.

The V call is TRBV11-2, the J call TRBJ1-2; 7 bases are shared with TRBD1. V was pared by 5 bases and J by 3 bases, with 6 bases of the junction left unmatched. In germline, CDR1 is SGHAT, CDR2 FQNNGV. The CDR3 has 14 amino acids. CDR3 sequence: CASSPGQTYYGYTF. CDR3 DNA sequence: TGTGCCAGCAGCCCGGGACAGACATACTATGGCTACACCTTC.

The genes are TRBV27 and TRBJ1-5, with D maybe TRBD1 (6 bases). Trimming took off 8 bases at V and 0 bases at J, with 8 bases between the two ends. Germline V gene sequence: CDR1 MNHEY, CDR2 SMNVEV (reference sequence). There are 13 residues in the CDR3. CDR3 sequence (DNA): TGTGCCAGCCAGGGGAATAGCAATCAGCCCCAGCATTTT. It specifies CASQGNSNQPQHF.

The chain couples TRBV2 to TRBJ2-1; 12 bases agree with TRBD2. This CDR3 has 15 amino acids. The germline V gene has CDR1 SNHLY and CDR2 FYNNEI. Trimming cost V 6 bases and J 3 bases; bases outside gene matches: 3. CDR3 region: CASRLTSGSYNEQFF. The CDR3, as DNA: TGTGCCAGCAGATTGACTAGCGGGAGCTACAATGAGCAGTTCTTC.

CDR3 bases: TGTGCCAGCTATGGAGGGATGGCCAAAAACATTCAGTACTTC. Translated, it gives CASYGGMAKNIQYF. This chain links TRBV2 with TRBJ2-4, with a possible D match to TRBD2 (6 bases). The CDR3 is 14 residues long. Trimming took off 8 bases at V and 1 base at J, with 12 bases between the two ends. The germline V gene has CDR1 SNHLY and CDR2 FYNNEI.